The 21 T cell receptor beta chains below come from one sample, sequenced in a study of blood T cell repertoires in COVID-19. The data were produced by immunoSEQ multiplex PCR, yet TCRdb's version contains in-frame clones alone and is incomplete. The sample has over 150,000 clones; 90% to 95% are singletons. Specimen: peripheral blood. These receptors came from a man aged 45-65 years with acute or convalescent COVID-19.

The chain's CDR3 is CASSHSDSQETQYF. The CDR3 bases are TGTGCCAGCAGCCATTCGGACTCACAAGAGACCCAGTACTTC. J is TRBJ2-5 and V is TRBV3-1 (or the pseudogene TRBV3-2); maybe TRBD2 (5 bases). The germline V gene has CDR1 LGHDT and CDR2 YNNKEL (reference sequence). This CDR3 spans 14 amino acids. V shed 3 bases and J shed 2 bases, with 10 bases lying between them.

The DNA of the CDR3 is TGTGCCAGCAGTGGGACAGGGGGCGGTCAGCCCCAGCATTTT. This gives the protein CASSGTGGGQPQHF. The chain links TRBV28 to TRBJ1-5; 12 bases match TRBD1. The CDR3 runs to 14 residues. Per the germline V gene, CDR1 is MDHEN and CDR2 is SYDVKM. V shed 5 bases and J 6 bases; nucleotides not matched to a gene: 2.

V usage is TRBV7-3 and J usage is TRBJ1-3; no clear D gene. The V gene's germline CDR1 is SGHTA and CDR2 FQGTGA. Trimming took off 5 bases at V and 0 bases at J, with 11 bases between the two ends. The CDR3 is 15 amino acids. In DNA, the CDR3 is TGTGCCAGCAGCGAGATGCACGGCTCTGGAAACACCATATATTTT. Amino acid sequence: CASSEMHGSGNTIYF. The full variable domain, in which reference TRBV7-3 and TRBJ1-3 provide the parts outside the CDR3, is GAGVSQTPSNKVTEKGKYVELRCDPISGHTALYWYRQSLGQGPEFLIYFQGTGAADDSGLPNDRFFAVRPEGSVSTLKIQRTERGDSAVYLCASSEMHGSGNTIYFGEGSWLTVV.

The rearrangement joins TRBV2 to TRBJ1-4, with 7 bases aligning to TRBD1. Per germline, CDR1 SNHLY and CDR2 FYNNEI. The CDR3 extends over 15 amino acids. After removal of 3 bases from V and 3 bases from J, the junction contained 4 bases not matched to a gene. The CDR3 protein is CASSDEGASNEKLFF. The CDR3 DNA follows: TGTGCCAGCAGTGACGAGGGGGCGTCTAATGAAAAACTGTTTTTT. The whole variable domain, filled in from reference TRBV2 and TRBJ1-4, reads EPEVTQTPSHQVTQMGQEVILRCVPISNHLYFYWYRQILGQKVEFLVSFYNNEISEKSEIFDDQFSVERPDGSNFTLKIRSTKLEDSAMYFCASSDEGASNEKLFFGSGTQLSVL.

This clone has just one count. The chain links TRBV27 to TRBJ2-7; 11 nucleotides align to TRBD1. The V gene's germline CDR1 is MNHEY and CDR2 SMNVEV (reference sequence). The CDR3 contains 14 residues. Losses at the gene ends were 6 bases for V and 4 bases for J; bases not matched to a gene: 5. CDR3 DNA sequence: TGTGCCAGCAGCGGGACAGGGGGTAAATACGAGCAGTACTTC. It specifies CASSGTGGKYEQYF.

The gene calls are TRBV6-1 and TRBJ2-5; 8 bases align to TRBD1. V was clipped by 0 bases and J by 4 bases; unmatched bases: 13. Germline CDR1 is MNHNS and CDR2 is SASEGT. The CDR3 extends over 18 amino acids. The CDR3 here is CASSEAPYTGGPGETQYF. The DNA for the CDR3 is TGTGCCAGCAGTGAAGCGCCGTATACAGGGGGTCCCGGAGAGACCCAGTACTTC.

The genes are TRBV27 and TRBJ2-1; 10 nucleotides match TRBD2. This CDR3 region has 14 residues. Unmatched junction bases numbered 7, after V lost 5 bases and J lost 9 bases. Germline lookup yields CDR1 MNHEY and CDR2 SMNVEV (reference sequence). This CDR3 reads CASSLLAGVSEQFF. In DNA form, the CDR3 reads TGTGCCAGCAGTCTCCTAGCGGGAGTTAGTGAGCAGTTCTTC.

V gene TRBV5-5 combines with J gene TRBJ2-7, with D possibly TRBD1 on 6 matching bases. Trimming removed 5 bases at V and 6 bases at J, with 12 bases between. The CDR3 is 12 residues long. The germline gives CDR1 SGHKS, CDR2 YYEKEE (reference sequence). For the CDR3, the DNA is TGTGCCAGCAGTTATTCCAGGGGCGAGCAGTACTTC. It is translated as CASSYSRGEQYF. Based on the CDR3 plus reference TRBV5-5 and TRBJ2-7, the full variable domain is DAGVTQSPTHLIKTRGQQVTLRCSPISGHKSVSWYQQVLGQGPQFIFQYYEKEERGRGNFPDRFSARQFPNYSSELNVNALLLGDSALYLCASSYSRGEQYFGPGTRLTVT.

The CDR3 DNA sequence: TGTGCCACTTATTCCGGGGGCTCTGGGGCCAACGTCCTGACTTTC. This gives the protein CATYSGGSGANVLTF. The genes are TRBV6-6 and TRBJ2-6; a possible D gene is TRBD2 (6 bases). The CDR3 consists of 15 residues. Trimming shortened V by 10 bases and J by 0 bases, and 13 bases separated the two germline ends. Germline loops: CDR1 MNHNY, CDR2 SVGAGI (reference sequence).

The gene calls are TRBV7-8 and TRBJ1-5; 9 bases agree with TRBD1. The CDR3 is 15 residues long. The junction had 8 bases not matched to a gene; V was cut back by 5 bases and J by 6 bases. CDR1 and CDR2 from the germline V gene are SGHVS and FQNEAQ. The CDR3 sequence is CASSRVETGGQPQHF. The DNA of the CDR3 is TGTGCCAGCAGCAGGGTTGAGACAGGGGGTCAGCCCCAGCATTTT.

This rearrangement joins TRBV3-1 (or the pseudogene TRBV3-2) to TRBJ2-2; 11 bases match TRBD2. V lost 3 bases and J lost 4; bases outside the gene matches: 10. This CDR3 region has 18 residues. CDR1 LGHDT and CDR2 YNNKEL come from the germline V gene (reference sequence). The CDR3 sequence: CASSHRLRGLAATGELFF. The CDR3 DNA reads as TGTGCCAGCAGCCATCGCCTACGGGGACTAGCGGCCACCGGGGAGCTGTTTTTT.

This CDR3 is CASSALAGAFYNEQFF. For the CDR3, the DNA is TGTGCCAGCAGCGCCCTAGCGGGAGCCTTTTACAATGAGCAGTTCTTC. The rearrangement links TRBV7-9 to TRBJ2-1; 10 nucleotides line up with TRBD2. Germline V gene sequence: CDR1 SEHNR, CDR2 FQNEAQ (reference sequence). CDR3 length: 16 residues. J was trimmed by 4 bases and V by 5 bases; bases with no gene match: 8. The full variable domain, rest sourced from reference TRBV7-9 and TRBJ2-1, is DTGVSQNPRHKITKRGQNVTFRCDPISEHNRLYWYRQTLGQGPEFLTYFQNEAQLEKSRLLSDRFSAERPKGSFSTLEIQRTEQGDSAMYLCASSALAGAFYNEQFFGPGTRLTVL.

CDR3 nucleotide sequence: TGTGCCAGTAGTATAGATGGCAGGGGTGCAACTAATGAAAAACTGTTTTTT. It yields the protein CASSIDGRGATNEKLFF. V is TRBV19 and J is TRBJ1-4; D might be TRBD1 (6 bases). From germline, CDR1 is LNHDA and CDR2 SQIVND (reference sequence). This CDR3 is 17 amino acids long. V lost 0 bases and J 0 bases, leaving 11 bases between the germline ends.

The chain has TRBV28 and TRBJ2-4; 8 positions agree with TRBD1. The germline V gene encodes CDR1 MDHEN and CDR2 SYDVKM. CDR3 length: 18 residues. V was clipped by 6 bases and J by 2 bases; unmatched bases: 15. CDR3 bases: TGTGCCAGCAGCCCGGGCAGGGGGCGGCATCCAACCAAAAACATTCAGTACTTC. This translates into CASSPGRGRHPTKNIQYF.

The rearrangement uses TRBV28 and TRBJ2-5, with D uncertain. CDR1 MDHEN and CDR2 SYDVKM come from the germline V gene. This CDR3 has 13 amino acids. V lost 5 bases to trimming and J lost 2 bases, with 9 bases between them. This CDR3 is CASSGQNQETQYF. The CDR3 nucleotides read TGTGCCAGCAGTGGGCAGAATCAAGAGACCCAGTACTTC.

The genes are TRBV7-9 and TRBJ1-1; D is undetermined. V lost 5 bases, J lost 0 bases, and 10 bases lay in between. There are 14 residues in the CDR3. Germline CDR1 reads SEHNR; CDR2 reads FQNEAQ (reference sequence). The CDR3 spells CASSGEVMNTEAFF. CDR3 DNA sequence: TGTGCCAGCAGCGGAGAGGTTATGAACACTGAAGCTTTCTTT.

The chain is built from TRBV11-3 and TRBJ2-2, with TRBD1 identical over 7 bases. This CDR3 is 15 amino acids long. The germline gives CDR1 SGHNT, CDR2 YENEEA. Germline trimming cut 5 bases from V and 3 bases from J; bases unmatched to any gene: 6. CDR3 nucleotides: TGTGCCAGCAGCCCAGGGGGTAAATACACCGGGGAGCTGTTTTTT. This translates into CASSPGGKYTGELFF.

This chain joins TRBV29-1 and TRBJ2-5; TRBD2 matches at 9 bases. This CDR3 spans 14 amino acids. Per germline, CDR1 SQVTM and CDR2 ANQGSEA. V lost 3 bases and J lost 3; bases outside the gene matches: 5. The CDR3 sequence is CSVDPSGIKETQYF. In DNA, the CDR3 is TGCAGCGTTGATCCTAGCGGGATAAAAGAGACCCAGTACTTC.

CDR3 in amino acids: CAISEASVNTGELFF. DNA for the CDR3: TGTGCCATCAGTGAGGCTAGCGTAAACACCGGGGAGCTGTTTTTT. This chain joins TRBV10-3 and TRBJ2-2; possibly TRBD2 for D (6 bases). The CDR3 extends over 15 amino acids. The V gene's germline CDR1 is ENHRY and CDR2 SYGVKD. Trimming took off 2 bases at V and 2 bases at J, with 9 bases between the two ends.

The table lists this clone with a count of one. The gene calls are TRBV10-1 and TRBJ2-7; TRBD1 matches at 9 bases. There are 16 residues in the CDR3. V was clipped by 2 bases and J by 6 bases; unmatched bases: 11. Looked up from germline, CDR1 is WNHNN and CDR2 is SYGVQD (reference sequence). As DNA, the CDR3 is TGCGCCAGCAGTGAGCTACAGGGGGCAAGTCGGGGCGAGCAGTACTTC. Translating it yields CASSELQGASRGEQYF.

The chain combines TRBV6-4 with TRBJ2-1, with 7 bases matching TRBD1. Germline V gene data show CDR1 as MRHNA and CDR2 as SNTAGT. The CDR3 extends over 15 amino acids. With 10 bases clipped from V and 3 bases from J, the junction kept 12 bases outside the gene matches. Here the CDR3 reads CANLTPQGDYNEQFF. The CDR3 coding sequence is TGTGCCAACCTAACCCCCCAGGGGGACTACAATGAGCAGTTCTTC.